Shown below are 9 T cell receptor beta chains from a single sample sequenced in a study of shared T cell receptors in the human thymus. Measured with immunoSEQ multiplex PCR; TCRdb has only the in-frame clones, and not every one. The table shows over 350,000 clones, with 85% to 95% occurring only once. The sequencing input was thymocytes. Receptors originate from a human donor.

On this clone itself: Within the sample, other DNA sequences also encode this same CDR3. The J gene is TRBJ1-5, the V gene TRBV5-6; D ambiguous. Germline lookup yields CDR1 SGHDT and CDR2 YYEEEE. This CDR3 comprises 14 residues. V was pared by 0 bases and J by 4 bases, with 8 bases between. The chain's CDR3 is CASSLVGGNQPQHF. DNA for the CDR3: TGTGCCAGCAGCTTGGTAGGCGGGAATCAGCCCCAGCATTTT.

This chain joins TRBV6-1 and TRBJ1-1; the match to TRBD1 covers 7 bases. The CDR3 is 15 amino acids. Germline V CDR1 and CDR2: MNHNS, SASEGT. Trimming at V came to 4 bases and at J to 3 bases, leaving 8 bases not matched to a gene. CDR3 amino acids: CASSVSRGSDTEAFF. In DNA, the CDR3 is TGTGCCAGCAGTGTTTCCAGGGGGAGTGACACTGAAGCTTTCTTT.

The CDR3 here is CASSLSTSGGDGYTF. The CDR3 nucleotides read TGTGCCAGCAGTTTATCCACATCAGGGGGGGATGGCTACACCTTC. This sequence joins TRBV27 and TRBJ1-2; 7 bases are a match to TRBD1. CDR1 and CDR2 (germline): MNHEY, SMNVEV (reference sequence). The CDR3 length is 15 residues. V was clipped by 0 bases and J by 6 bases; unmatched bases: 7.

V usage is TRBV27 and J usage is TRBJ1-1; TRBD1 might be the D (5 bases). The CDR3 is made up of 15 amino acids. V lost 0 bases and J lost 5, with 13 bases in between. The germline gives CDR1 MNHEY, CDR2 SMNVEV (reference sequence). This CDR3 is CASSLSEGRWTEAFF. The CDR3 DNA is TGTGCCAGCAGTTTATCGGAGGGGCGGTGGACTGAAGCTTTCTTT.

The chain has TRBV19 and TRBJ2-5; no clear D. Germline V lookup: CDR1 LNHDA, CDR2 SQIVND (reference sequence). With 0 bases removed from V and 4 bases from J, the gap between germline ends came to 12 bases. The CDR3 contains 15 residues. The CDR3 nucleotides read TGTGCCAGTAGTATAGATATCGGAGAAGTAGAGACCCAGTACTTC. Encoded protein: CASSIDIGEVETQYF.

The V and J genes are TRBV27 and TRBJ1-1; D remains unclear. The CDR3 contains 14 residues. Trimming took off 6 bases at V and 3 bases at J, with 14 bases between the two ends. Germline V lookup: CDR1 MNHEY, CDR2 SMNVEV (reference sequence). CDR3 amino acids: CASRSEEEDTEAFF. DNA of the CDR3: TGTGCCAGCAGATCAGAAGAGGAGGACACTGAAGCTTTCTTT.

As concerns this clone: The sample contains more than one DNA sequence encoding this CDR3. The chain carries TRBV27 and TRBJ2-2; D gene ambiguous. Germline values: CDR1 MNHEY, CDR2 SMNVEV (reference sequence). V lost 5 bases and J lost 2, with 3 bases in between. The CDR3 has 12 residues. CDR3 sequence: CASSPNTGELFF. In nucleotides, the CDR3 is TGTGCCAGCAGTCCTAACACCGGGGAGCTGTTTTTT.

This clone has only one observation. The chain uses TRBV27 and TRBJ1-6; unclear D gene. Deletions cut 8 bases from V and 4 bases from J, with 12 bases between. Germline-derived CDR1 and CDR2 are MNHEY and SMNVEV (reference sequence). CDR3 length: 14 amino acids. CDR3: CASSLESYNSPLHF. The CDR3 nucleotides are TGTGCCAGCTCTCTCGAGAGTTATAATTCACCCCTCCACTTT.

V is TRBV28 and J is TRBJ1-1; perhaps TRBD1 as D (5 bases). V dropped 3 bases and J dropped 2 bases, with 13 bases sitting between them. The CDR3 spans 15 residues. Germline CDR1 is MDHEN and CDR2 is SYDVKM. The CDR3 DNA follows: TGTGCCAGCAGTTTCAGGGTTTGGGCTAACACTGAAGCTTTCTTT. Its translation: CASSFRVWANTEAFF.